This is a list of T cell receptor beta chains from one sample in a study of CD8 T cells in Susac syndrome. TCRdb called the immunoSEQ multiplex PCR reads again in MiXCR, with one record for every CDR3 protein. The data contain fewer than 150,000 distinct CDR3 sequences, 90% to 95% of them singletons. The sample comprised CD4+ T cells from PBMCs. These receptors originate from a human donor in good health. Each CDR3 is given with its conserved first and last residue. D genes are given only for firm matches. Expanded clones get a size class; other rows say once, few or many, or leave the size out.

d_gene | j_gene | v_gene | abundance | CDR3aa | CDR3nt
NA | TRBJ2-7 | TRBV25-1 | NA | CASTQAGGHEQYF | TGTGCCAGCACACAGGCAGGAGGCCACGAGCAGTACTTC
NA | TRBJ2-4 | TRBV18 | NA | CASSPPSTGAKNIQYF | TGTGCCAGCTCACCACCGTCAACGGGCGCCAAAAACATTCAGTACTTC
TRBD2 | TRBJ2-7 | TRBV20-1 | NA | CSATFGRSYEQYF | TGCAGTGCTACCTTCGGGAGGTCCTACGAGCAGTACTTC
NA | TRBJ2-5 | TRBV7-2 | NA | CASSPGGPQETQYF | TGTGCCAGCAGCCCCGGCGGGCCCCAAGAGACCCAGTACTTC
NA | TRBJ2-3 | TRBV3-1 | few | CASSLLGDTQYF | TGTGCCAGCAGTCTTCTTGGGGATACGCAGTATTTT
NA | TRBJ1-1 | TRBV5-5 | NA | CASSSSGTVNTEAFF | TGTGCCAGCAGCTCCTCCGGGACGGTGAACACTGAAGCTTTCTTT
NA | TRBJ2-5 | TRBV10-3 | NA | CAISEREETQYF | TGTGCCATCAGTGAGCGAGAAGAGACCCAGTACTTC
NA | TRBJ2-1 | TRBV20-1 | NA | CSAPTRGRQFF | TGCAGTGCTCCGACTAGGGGGCGGCAGTTCTTC
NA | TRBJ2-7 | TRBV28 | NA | CATSGPYEQYF | TGTGCCACCTCCGGACCTTACGAGCAGTACTTC
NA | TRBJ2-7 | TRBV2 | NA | CASSEQRSSYEQYF | TGTGCCAGCAGTGAACAGCGGAGCTCCTACGAGCAGTACTTC
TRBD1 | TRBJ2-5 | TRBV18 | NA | CASSPSQGAGETQYF | TGTGCCAGCTCACCGTCGCAGGGGGCTGGAGAGACCCAGTACTTC
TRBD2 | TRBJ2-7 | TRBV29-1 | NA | CSVEVTSGGPNEQYF | TGCAGCGTTGAAGTCACTAGCGGGGGACCTAACGAGCAGTACTTC
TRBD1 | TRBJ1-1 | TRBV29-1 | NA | CSVHGQGASEAFF | TGCAGCGTTCACGGACAGGGGGCTAGTGAAGCTTTCTTT
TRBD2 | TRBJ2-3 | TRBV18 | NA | CASSFTSDTDTQYF | TGTGCCAGCTCGTTCACTAGCGACACAGATACGCAGTATTTT
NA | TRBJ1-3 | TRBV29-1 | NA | CSVDSPGNTIYF | TGCAGCGTTGACAGTCCGGGGAACACCATATATTTT
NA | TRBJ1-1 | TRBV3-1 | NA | CASSRGEPEAFF | TGTGCCAGCAGCCGAGGAGAGCCTGAAGCTTTCTTT
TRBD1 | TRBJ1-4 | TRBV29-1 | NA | CSVGQGREKLFF | TGCAGCGTGGGACAGGGGCGTGAAAAACTGTTTTTT
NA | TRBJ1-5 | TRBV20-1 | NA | CSANNRVSNQPQHF | TGCAGTGCTAACAACAGGGTTTCCAATCAGCCCCAGCATTTT
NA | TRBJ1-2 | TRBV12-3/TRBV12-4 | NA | CASSLISSNYGYTF | TGTGCCAGCAGTTTAATCAGTTCTAACTATGGCTACACCTTC
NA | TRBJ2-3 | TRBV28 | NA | CASSFTRDTQYF | TGTGCCAGCAGTTTTACGAGGGATACGCAGTATTTT
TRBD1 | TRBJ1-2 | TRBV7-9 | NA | CASSGSDRAMGYTF | TGTGCCAGCAGCGGATCCGACAGGGCCATGGGCTACACCTTC
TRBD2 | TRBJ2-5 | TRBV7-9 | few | CASLAGFQETQYF | TGTGCCAGCCTAGCGGGGTTCCAAGAGACCCAGTACTTC
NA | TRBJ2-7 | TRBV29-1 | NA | CSVRGTPTYEQYF | TGCAGCGTGAGGGGGACACCTACCTACGAGCAGTACTTC
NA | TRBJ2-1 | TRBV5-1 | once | CASRGDGSYNEQFF | TGCGCCAGCAGGGGGGACGGCTCATACAATGAGCAGTTCTTC
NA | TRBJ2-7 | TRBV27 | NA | CASSPGRSYEQYF | TGTGCCAGCAGCCCAGGGAGGTCCTACGAGCAGTACTTC
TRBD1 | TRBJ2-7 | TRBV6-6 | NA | CASSYEGQGLYEQYF | TGTGCCAGCAGTTACGAGGGACAGGGCCTCTACGAGCAGTACTTC
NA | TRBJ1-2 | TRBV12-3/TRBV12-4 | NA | CASTSTDYGYTF | TGTGCCAGCACCTCGACGGACTATGGCTACACCTTC
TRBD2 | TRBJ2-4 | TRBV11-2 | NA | CATTPGGGNIQYF | TGTGCCACCACACCGGGGGGTGGTAACATTCAGTACTTC
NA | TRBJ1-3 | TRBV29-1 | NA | CSVGKSHSGNTIYF | TGCAGCGTTGGAAAAAGCCACTCTGGAAACACCATATATTTT
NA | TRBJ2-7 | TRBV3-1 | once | CASSHTPGIRYEQYF | TGTGCCAGCAGCCATACCCCGGGAATCCGCTACGAGCAGTACTTC
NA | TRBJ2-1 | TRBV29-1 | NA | CSGTLVNEQFF | TGCAGCGGGACTTTGGTCAATGAGCAGTTCTTC
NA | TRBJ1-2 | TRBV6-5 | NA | CATRRGGGYTF | TGTGCCACGAGACGGGGAGGTGGCTACACCTTC
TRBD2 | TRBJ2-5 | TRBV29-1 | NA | CSVEENSGLVQETQYF | TGCAGCGTTGAAGAGAACTCGGGACTAGTTCAAGAGACCCAGTACTTC
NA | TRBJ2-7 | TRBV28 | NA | CASIGRYEQYF | TGTGCCAGCATCGGGCGCTACGAGCAGTACTTC
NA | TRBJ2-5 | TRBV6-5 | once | CASSGLAEIQETQYF | TGTGCCAGCAGCGGGCTAGCAGAGATCCAAGAGACCCAGTACTTC
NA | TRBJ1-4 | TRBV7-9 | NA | CASSEVDEKLFF | TGTGCCAGCAGCGAGGTTGACGAAAAACTGTTTTTT
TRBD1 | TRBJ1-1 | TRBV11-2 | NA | CASSMTATGGRTEAFF | TGTGCCAGCAGCATGACCGCGACAGGGGGTCGAACTGAAGCTTTCTTT
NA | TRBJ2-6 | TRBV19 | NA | CASTGQSGANVLTF | TGTGCCAGTACCGGGCAATCTGGGGCCAACGTCCTGACTTTC
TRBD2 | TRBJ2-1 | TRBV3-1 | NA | CASTPLAGEVSPRFF | TGTGCCAGCACCCCACTAGCGGGAGAAGTTTCACCCCGGTTCTTC
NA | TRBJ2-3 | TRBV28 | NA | CASRIADTQYF | TGTGCCAGCAGAATCGCGGATACGCAGTATTTT